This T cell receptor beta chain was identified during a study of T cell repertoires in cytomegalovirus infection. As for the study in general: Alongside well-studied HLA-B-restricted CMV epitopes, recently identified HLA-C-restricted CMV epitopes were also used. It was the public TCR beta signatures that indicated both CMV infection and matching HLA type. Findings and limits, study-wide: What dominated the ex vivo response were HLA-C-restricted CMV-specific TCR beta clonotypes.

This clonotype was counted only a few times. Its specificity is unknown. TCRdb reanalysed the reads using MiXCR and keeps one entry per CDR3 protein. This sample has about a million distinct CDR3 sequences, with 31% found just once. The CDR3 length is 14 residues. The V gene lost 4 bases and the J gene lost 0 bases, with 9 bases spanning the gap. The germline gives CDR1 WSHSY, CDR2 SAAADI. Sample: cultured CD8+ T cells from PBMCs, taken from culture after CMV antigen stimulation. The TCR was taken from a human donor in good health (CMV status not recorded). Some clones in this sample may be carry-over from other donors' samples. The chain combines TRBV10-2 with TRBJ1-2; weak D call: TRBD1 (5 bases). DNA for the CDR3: TGCGCCAGCAGTGGGGACGGATCTAACTATGGCTACACCTTC. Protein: CASSGDGSNYGYTF.